The 28 T cell receptor beta chains in this list originate from one sample, sequenced in a study of human T cells and chemical hapten exposure. The time point: patch test 2, 6 weeks after DPC sensitization. Treatment denoted: therapeutic diphenylcyclopropenone sensitization with weekly scalp DPC. A single record per CDR3 protein comes from TCRdb applying MiXCR to the RACE reads. The repertoire consists of over 100,000 distinct CDR3 sequences, with roughly a tenth occurring once and the leading ten covering more than 3%. The sample in question was whole blood, obtained in connection with sensitization to the hapten diphenylcyclopropenone (DPC). The receptors were gathered from a woman between 40 and 55 years old with alopecia areata. Some clones in this sample may be carry-over from other donors' samples.

V and J are TRBV7-6 and TRBJ2-1, with 14 bases that match TRBD2. There are 18 residues in the CDR3. V lost 5 bases, J lost 0 bases, and 6 bases stayed unmatched. CDR1 SGHVS and CDR2 FNYEAQ come from the germline V gene. The CDR3 bases are TGTGCCAGCAGCATGACTAGCGGGGGGGCCAGCTCCTACAATGAGCAGTTCTTC. Its translation: CASSMTSGGASSYNEQFF.

The V call is TRBV9, the J call TRBJ2-1; 10 bases are shared with TRBD1. This CDR3 has 16 amino acids. Germline CDR1 and CDR2: SGDLS and YYNGEE. Unmatched junction bases numbered 7, after V lost 4 bases and J lost 3 bases. The chain's CDR3 is CASSPYWTGGYNEQFF. The CDR3 DNA follows: TGTGCCAGCAGCCCCTATTGGACAGGGGGCTACAATGAGCAGTTCTTC. Together with reference TRBV9 and TRBJ2-1, the CDR3 gives the full variable domain: DSGVTQTPKHLITATGQRVTLRCSPRSGDLSVYWYQQSLDQGLQFLIQYYNGEERAKGNILERFSAQQFPDLHSELNLSSLELGDSALYFCASSPYWTGGYNEQFFGPGTRLTVL.

This clonotype was counted a few times. The gene calls are TRBV29-1 and TRBJ2-3, with 9 bases identical to TRBD1. Germline V gives CDR1 SQVTM, CDR2 ANQGSEA. V was pared by 7 bases and J by 3 bases, with 5 bases of the junction left unmatched. The CDR3 consists of 13 residues. The CDR3 nucleotides read TGCAGCGGGGGACAGGGAGTAACAGATACGCAGTATTTT. It yields the protein CSGGQGVTDTQYF.

This clonotype occurred a few times. The chain uses TRBV11-2 and TRBJ2-2; 9 positions agree with TRBD2. CDR3 length: 18 amino acids. Germline CDR1 and CDR2: SGHAT and FQNNGV. Losses at the gene ends were 5 bases for V and 5 bases for J; bases not matched to a gene: 15. Here the CDR3 reads CASSDSGPGLALTGELFF. CDR3 bases: TGTGCCAGCAGCGACTCCGGCCCGGGACTAGCCCTAACCGGGGAGCTGTTTTTT. The complete variable domain, with remaining parts taken from reference TRBV11-2 and TRBJ2-2, reads EAGVAQSPRYKIIEKRQSVAFWCNPISGHATLYWYQQILGQGPKLLIQFQNNGVVDDSQLPKDRFSAERLKGVDSTLKIQPAKLEDSAVYLCASSDSGPGLALTGELFFGEGSRLTVL.

This clonotype was picked up a small number of times. The chain employs TRBV28 and TRBJ1-1; 11 nucleotides align to TRBD1. This CDR3 comprises 13 residues. CDR1 is MDHEN, CDR2 SYDVKM, per germline. Germline trimming cut 6 bases from V and 4 bases from J; bases unmatched to any gene: 1. CDR3 residues: CASSGTGGTEAFF. CDR3 nucleotide sequence: TGTGCCAGCAGCGGGACAGGGGGCACTGAAGCTTTCTTT.

The sample holds a few counts of this clonotype. The chain employs TRBV19 and TRBJ1-2; 8 nucleotides align to TRBD1. V shed 5 bases, J shed 8 bases, and the junction held 7 bases outside the gene matches. The CDR3 covers 13 residues. The V gene's germline CDR1 is LNHDA and CDR2 SQIVND (reference sequence). The CDR3 here is CASSAGQGGGYTF. The CDR3 nucleotides are TGTGCCAGTAGTGCCGGACAGGGCGGCGGCTACACCTTC.

This sequence joins TRBV28 and TRBJ2-3, with D unclear. V was shortened by 6 bases and J by 5 bases, with 12 bases between the two germline ends. CDR3 size: 13 residues. CDR1 and CDR2 from the germline V gene are MDHEN and SYDVKM. The DNA of the CDR3 is TGTGCCAGCAGCACCTCGCTCGGAGATACGCAGTATTTT. It translates to CASSTSLGDTQYF.

In its sample, this clonotype was seen many times. The J gene is TRBJ1-6, the V gene TRBV28; D unresolved. The V gene's germline CDR1 is MDHEN and CDR2 SYDVKM. This CDR3 contains 15 residues. V dropped 2 bases and J dropped 9 bases, with 14 bases sitting between them. The CDR3 coding sequence is TGTGCCAGCAGTTTACGGCGGAGTGGATTTTCACCCCTCCACTTT. Translated, it gives CASSLRRSGFSPLHF.

Ten or more counts support this clonotype. The chain combines TRBV20-1 with TRBJ1-5; perhaps TRBD1 as D (6 bases). The germline V and J ends were trimmed by 3 bases and 5 bases, with 17 bases remaining between them. The CDR3 loop spans 15 amino acids. Germline V gives CDR1 DFQATT, CDR2 SNEGSKA (reference sequence). In nucleotides, the CDR3 is TGCAGTGCTAGGAGGGGCAGGGGCGACGATCAGCCCCAGCATTTT. This translates into CSARRGRGDDQPQHF.

This clonotype was detected only a few times. The V and J genes are TRBV5-6 and TRBJ2-7, with D maybe TRBD1 (6 bases). Looked up from germline, CDR1 is SGHDT and CDR2 is YYEEEE. The CDR3 runs 14 residues. V was clipped by 0 bases and J by 3 bases, with 10 bases between them. The CDR3 sequence is CASSLEQGYYEQYF. CDR3 DNA: TGTGCCAGCAGCTTGGAACAGGGATACTACGAGCAGTACTTC.

This clonotype appeared many times. The chain recombines TRBV28 with TRBJ2-4; the D gene is possibly TRBD1 (6 bases). This CDR3 region has 13 residues. V lost 5 bases, J lost 7 bases, and 12 bases lay in between. Germline V gene sequence: CDR1 MDHEN, CDR2 SYDVKM. The chain's CDR3 is CASSPGVRNIQYF. In nucleotides, the CDR3 is TGTGCCAGCAGTCCAGGGGTACGGAACATTCAGTACTTC.

V usage is TRBV15 and J usage is TRBJ2-7, with 14 bases matching TRBD2. V trimming: 6 bases; J trimming: 2 bases; junction bases outside the gene matches: 3. Germline lookup yields CDR1 LNHNV and CDR2 YYDKDF (reference sequence). The CDR3 totals 15 residues. CDR3 sequence reads: CATSPGLAGAYEQYF. CDR3 nucleotides: TGTGCCACCAGTCCGGGACTAGCGGGGGCCTACGAGCAGTACTTC.

This clonotype was found a few times. The chain uses TRBV7-2 and TRBJ2-6; D might be TRBD1 (5 bases). Germline CDR1 SGHTA, CDR2 FQGNSA. The CDR3 loop spans 16 amino acids. V dropped 5 bases and J dropped 0 bases, with 11 bases sitting between them. The CDR3 DNA follows: TGTGCCAGCAGCCCCGACAGCCTCTCTGGGGCCAACGTCCTGACTTTC. It translates to CASSPDSLSGANVLTF.

This clonotype has only a few counts. This chain connects TRBV12-3 or TRBV12-4 to TRBJ2-4; D is uncertain. The CDR3 runs to 16 residues. Trimming removed 0 bases at V and 9 bases at J, with 18 bases between. In nucleotides, the CDR3 is TGTGCCAGCAGTTTAGCACGACTGCGCGCGGTGGGCATTCAGTACTTC. As protein: CASSLARLRAVGIQYF.

The chain combines TRBV7-8 with TRBJ2-7; D may match TRBD1 or TRBD2 (5 bases each). The V end lost 5 bases, the J end lost 0 bases, and 14 bases lay between the germline ends. This CDR3 spans 15 amino acids. Germline V lookup: CDR1 SGHVS, CDR2 FQNEAQ. For the CDR3, the DNA is TGTGCCAGCAGCCTCTACACCGGGGCCTCCTACGAGCAGTACTTC. It specifies CASSLYTGASYEQYF. The whole variable domain, remainder taken from reference TRBV7-8 and TRBJ2-7, is GAGVSQSPRYKVAKRGQDVALRCDPISGHVSLFWYQQALGQGPEFLTYFQNEAQLDKSGLPSDRFFAERPEGSVSTLKIQRTQQEDSAVYLCASSLYTGASYEQYFGPGTRLTVT.

There are a few counts of this clonotype. The rearrangement joins TRBV21-1 to TRBJ2-3; the D call TRBD2 from the table was never checked on the DNA. TRBV21-1 is described as a pseudogene. The CDR3 contains 16 residues. The CDR3 DNA reads TGTGCCAGCAGCAAAGCGAACTTAGACCCGCCAGATACGCAGTATTTT. It encodes CASSKANLDPPDTQYF.

The gene calls are TRBV7-2 and TRBJ2-1, with 8 bases identical to TRBD1. There are 14 residues in the CDR3. CDR1 SGHTA and CDR2 FQGNSA come from the germline V gene. Trimming cost V 5 bases and J 10 bases; bases outside gene matches: 10. The CDR3 loop reads CASSLQGQGNEQFF. DNA for the CDR3: TGTGCCAGCAGCCTCCAAGGACAGGGAAACGAGCAGTTCTTC. Based on the CDR3 plus reference TRBV7-2 and TRBJ2-1, the full variable domain is GAGVSQSPSNKVTEKGKDVELRCDPISGHTALYWYRQSLGQGLEFLIYFQGNSAPDKSGLPSDRFSAERTGGSVSTLTIQRTQQEDSAVYLCASSLQGQGNEQFFGPGTRLTVL.

This clonotype was observed a handful of times. The J gene is TRBJ2-7, the V gene TRBV7-2, with D possibly TRBD1 on 6 matching bases. The germline V gene has CDR1 SGHTA and CDR2 FQGNSA. Trimming removed 1 base at V and 3 bases at J, with 10 bases between. The CDR3 has 14 amino acids. CDR3 sequence (DNA): TGTGCCAGCAGCTTAGTCGGACAGCACTACGAGCAGTACTTC. This gives the protein CASSLVGQHYEQYF. Complete variable domain (other parts from reference TRBV7-2 and TRBJ2-7): GAGVSQSPSNKVTEKGKDVELRCDPISGHTALYWYRQSLGQGLEFLIYFQGNSAPDKSGLPSDRFSAERTGGSVSTLTIQRTQQEDSAVYLCASSLVGQHYEQYFGPGTRLTVT.

On this clonotype itself: This could be a read error, since a much larger clone is one nucleotide away. The V and J genes are TRBV30 and TRBJ1-3; 7 nucleotides match TRBD1. Per the germline V gene, CDR1 is GTSNPN and CDR2 is SVGIG (reference sequence). The CDR3 is 16 residues long. The CDR3 reads CAWSHPDRAYGNTIHF. DNA for the CDR3: TGTGCCTGGAGTCATCCTGACAGGGCTTATGGAAACACCATACATTTT.

The V gene is TRBV7-9, the J gene TRBJ1-4; no reliable D call. Per the germline V gene, CDR1 is SEHNR and CDR2 is FQNEAQ (reference sequence). Between the trimmed V and J ends, which lost 5 bases and 7 bases, there was a span of 8 bases. The CDR3 totals 12 residues. DNA for the CDR3: TGTGCCAGCAGCCGAGGAACTGAAAAACTGTTTTTT. It yields the protein CASSRGTEKLFF.

V usage is TRBV15 and J usage is TRBJ2-1, with D maybe TRBD1 (5 bases). The germline V gene encodes CDR1 LNHNV and CDR2 YYDKDF (reference sequence). V was shortened by 1 base and J by 4 bases, with 17 bases between the two germline ends. The CDR3 has 17 residues. This CDR3 reads CATSRGTLGVRYNEQFF. The CDR3 DNA follows: TGTGCCACCAGCAGAGGCACCCTAGGGGTGCGGTACAATGAGCAGTTCTTC.

This clonotype occurred many times. The V gene is TRBV7-2, the J gene TRBJ2-3, with TRBD2 matching 8 bases. The germline CDR1 and CDR2 sequences are SGHTA and FQGNSA. The CDR3 length is 15 residues. V gave up 1 base and J gave up 4 bases; unmatched junction bases: 4. This CDR3 is CASSLGGGLADTQYF. CDR3 sequence (DNA): TGTGCCAGCAGCTTAGGCGGGGGGCTTGCAGATACGCAGTATTTT.

This clonotype was picked up many times. The chain links TRBV4-1 to TRBJ1-1; D uncertain. Germline CDR1 reads MGHRA; CDR2 reads YSYEKL. Deletions cut 0 bases from V and 2 bases from J, with 7 bases between. The CDR3 length is 14 residues. The chain's CDR3 is CASSQDWGNTEAFF. DNA of the CDR3: TGCGCCAGCAGCCAAGATTGGGGTAACACTGAAGCTTTCTTT.

This clonotype came up many times. The chain joins TRBV19 to TRBJ2-7; no clear D gene. V shed 4 bases and J shed 5 bases, with 9 bases lying between them. Germline V gives CDR1 LNHDA, CDR2 SQIVND (reference sequence). This CDR3 has 12 amino acids. The CDR3 sequence: CASSSHLNEQYF. DNA of the CDR3: TGTGCCAGTAGTAGCCACTTAAACGAGCAGTACTTC.

The sample holds a few counts of this clonotype. This chain joins TRBV7-9 and TRBJ1-5; D unclear. The germline V gene has CDR1 SEHNR and CDR2 FQNEAQ (reference sequence). Between the trimmed V and J ends, which lost 5 bases and 4 bases, there was a span of 9 bases. The CDR3 has 13 residues. The CDR3 reads CASSLTRNQPQHF. CDR3 coding DNA: TGTGCCAGCAGCCTCACCAGAAATCAGCCCCAGCATTTT. The full variable domain, completed using reference TRBV7-9 and TRBJ1-5, is DTGVSQNPRHKITKRGQNVTFRCDPISEHNRLYWYRQTLGQGPEFLTYFQNEAQLEKSRLLSDRFSAERPKGSFSTLEIQRTEQGDSAMYLCASSLTRNQPQHFGDGTRLSIL.

The gene calls are TRBV6-2 or TRBV6-3 and TRBJ2-3; 11 bases are a match to TRBD2. The V gene end was trimmed by 2 bases and the J gene end by 2 bases; junction bases not matched to a gene: 3. Germline CDR1 MNHEY, CDR2 SVGEGT. The CDR3 is made up of 16 amino acids. The CDR3 DNA is TGTGCCAGCAGTTACGGGACTAGCGGCCTCACAGATACGCAGTATTTT. Translated: CASSYGTSGLTDTQYF.

This clonotype appeared many times. The rearrangement links TRBV29-1 to TRBJ2-7; perhaps TRBD1 as D (6 bases). The CDR3 covers 14 residues. V was pared by 2 bases and J by 3 bases, with 14 bases between. Germline V gene data show CDR1 as SQVTM and CDR2 as ANQGSEA. The CDR3: CSVENRETGYEQYF. As DNA, the CDR3 is TGCAGCGTTGAAAACAGGGAGACGGGCTACGAGCAGTACTTC.

There are many counts of this clonotype. This rearrangement joins TRBV29-1 to TRBJ1-2; no definite D call. CDR3 length: 12 residues. V lost 2 bases and J lost 4, with 8 bases in between. Germline CDR1 reads SQVTM; CDR2 reads ANQGSEA. In DNA form, the CDR3 reads TGCAGCGTTGAAACCCGGAGCTATGGCTACACCTTC. It is translated as CSVETRSYGYTF.